This T cell receptor (beta chain) was obtained from a study of T cell responses to AZD1222 COVID-19 vaccine. Study-wide results and caveats: The peak T cell response came first, and repertoires were sampled only after it. White British ancestry dominated among donors, who included more females, and clonal diversity was possibly underestimated. Reportedly, nearly half of unique spike TCRs recognized epitopes outside B.1.351/B.1.1.7 mutations. Only a handful of AZD1222 recipients, more than five in all, had baseline seropositivity.

Method: immunoSEQ multiplex PCR; TCRdb's copy keeps in-frame clones and lacks some. The table shows about 140,000 clones, with approximately 85% occurring only once. From germline, CDR1 is SGHAT and CDR2 FQDESV (reference sequence). The CDR3 is 15 amino acids. V was trimmed by 3 bases and J by 2 bases, leaving 13 bases between them. With respect to this clone: Its antigen remains unknown.

The sample was peripheral blood, taken on day 0 of AZD1222 vaccination. This TCR came from an adult in good health. This chain uses TRBV11-1 with TRBJ2-5, with a possible D match to TRBD1 (5 bases). DNA for the CDR3: TGTGCCAGCAGCTTGAGTGGACACCTACAAGAGACCCAGTACTTC. This codes for CASSLSGHLQETQYF.